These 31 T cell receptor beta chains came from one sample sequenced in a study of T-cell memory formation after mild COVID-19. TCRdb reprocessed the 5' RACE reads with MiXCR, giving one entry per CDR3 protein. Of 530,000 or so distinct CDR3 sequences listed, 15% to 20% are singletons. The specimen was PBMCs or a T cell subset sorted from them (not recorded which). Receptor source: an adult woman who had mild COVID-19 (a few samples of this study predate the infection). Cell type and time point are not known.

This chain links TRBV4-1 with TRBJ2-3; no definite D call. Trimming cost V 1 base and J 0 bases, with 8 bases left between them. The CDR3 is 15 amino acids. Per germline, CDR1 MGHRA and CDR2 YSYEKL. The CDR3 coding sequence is TGCGCCAGCAGCCAAGTATCCGCTAGCACAGATACGCAGTATTTT. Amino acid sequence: CASSQVSASTDTQYF.

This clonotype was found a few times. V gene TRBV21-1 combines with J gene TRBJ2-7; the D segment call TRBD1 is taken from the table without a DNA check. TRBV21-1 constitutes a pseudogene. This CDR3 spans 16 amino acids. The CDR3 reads CASGPEEQGTSYEQYF. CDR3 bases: TGTGCCAGCGGACCAGAAGAACAGGGGACCTCCTACGAGCAGTACTTC.

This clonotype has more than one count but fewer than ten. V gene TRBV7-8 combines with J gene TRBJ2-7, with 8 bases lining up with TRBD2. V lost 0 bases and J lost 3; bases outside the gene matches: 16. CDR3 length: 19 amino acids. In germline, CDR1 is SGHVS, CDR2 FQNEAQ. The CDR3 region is CASSLAVSPGGVRNYEQYF. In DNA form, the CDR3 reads TGTGCCAGCAGCTTAGCGGTCTCTCCGGGGGGGGTACGGAACTACGAGCAGTACTTC.

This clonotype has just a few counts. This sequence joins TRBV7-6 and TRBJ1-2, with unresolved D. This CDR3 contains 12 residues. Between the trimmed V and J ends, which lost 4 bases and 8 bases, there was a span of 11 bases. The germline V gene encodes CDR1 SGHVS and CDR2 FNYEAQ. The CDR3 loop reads CASSSATSGYTF. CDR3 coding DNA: TGTGCCAGCAGCTCAGCCACGTCCGGCTACACCTTC.

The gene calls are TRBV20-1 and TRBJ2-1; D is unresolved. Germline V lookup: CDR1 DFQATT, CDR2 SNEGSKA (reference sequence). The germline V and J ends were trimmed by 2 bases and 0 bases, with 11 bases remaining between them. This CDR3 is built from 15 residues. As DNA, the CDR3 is TGCAGTGCTAGACCTCCAGTGAGCTCCTACAATGAGCAGTTCTTC. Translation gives CSARPPVSSYNEQFF.

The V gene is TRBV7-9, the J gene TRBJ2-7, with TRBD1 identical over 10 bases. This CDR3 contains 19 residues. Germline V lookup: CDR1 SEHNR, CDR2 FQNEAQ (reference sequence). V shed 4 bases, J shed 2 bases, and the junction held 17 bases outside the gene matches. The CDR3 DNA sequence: TGTGCCAGCAGCTCCCGCAGGTCTGAGACAGGGGGCAGACCCTACGAGCAGTACTTC. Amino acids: CASSSRRSETGGRPYEQYF.

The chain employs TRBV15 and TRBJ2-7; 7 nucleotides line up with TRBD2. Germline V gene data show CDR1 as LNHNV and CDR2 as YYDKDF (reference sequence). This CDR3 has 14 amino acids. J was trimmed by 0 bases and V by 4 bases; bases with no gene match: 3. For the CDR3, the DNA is TGTGCCACCAGCATGCGGGAGAGCTCCTACGAGCAGTACTTC. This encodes CATSMRESSYEQYF.

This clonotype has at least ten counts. The CDR3 loop reads CSGRQWSTEAFF. The CDR3, as DNA: TGCAGCGGAAGACAGTGGAGCACTGAAGCTTTCTTT. The chain combines TRBV29-1 with TRBJ1-1; tentative D call: TRBD1 (5 bases). The V gene lost 7 bases and the J gene lost 4 bases, with 13 bases spanning the gap. This CDR3 spans 12 amino acids. CDR1 and CDR2 (germline): SQVTM, ANQGSEA.

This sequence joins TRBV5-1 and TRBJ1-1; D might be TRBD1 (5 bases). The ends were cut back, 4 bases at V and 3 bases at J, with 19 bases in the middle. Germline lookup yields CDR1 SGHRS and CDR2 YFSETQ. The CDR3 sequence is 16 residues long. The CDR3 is CASSPGRVGDYTEAFF. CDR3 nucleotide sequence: TGCGCCAGCAGCCCAGGGCGAGTTGGGGATTACACTGAAGCTTTCTTT.

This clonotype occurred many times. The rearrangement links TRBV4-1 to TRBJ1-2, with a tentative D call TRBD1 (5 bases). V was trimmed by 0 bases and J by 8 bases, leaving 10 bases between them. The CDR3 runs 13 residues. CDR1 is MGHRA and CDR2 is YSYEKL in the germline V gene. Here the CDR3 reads CASSQEGRDGYTF. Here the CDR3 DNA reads TGCGCCAGCAGCCAAGAGGGCAGGGACGGCTACACCTTC.

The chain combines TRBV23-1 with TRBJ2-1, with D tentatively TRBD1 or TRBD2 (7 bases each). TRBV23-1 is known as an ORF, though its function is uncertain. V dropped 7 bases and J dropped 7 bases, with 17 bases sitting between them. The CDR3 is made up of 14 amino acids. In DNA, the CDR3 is TGCGCCAGCATCTCGACCAGGGGGGGTAATGAGCAGTTCTTC. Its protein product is CASISTRGGNEQFF.

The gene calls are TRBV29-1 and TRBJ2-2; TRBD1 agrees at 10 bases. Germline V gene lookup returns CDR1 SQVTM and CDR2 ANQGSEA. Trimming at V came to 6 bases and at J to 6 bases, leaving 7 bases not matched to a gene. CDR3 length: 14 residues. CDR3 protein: CSVGPGQGSGELFF. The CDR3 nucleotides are TGCAGCGTCGGACCGGGACAGGGGTCCGGGGAGCTGTTTTTT.

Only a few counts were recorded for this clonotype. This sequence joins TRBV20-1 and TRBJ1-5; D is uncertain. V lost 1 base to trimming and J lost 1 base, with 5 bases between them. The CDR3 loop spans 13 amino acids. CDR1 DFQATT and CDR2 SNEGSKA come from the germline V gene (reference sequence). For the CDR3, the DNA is TGCAGTGCTAGAGGGGGAAGCAATCAGCCCCAGCATTTT. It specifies CSARGGSNQPQHF.

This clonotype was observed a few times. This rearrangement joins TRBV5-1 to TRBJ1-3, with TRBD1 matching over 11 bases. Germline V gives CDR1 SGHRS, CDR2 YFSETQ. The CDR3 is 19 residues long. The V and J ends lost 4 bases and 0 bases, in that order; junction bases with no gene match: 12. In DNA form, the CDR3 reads TGCGCCAGCAGCAGATCCGGGACAGGGGGGACGAGCTCTGGAAACACCATATATTTT. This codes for CASSRSGTGGTSSGNTIYF.

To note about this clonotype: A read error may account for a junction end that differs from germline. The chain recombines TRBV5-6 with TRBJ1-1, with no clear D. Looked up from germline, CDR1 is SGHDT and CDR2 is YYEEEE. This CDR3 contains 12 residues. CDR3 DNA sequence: TGTGCCAGCAGCTTGGTGAAAACTGAAGCTTTCTTT. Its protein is CASSLVKTEAFF.

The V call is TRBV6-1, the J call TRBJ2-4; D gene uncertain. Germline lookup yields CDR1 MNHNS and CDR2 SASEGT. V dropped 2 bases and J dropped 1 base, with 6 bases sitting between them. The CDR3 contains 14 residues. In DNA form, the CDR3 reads TGTGCCAGCAGTGAATGGTTCGCCAAAAACATTCAGTACTTC. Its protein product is CASSEWFAKNIQYF.

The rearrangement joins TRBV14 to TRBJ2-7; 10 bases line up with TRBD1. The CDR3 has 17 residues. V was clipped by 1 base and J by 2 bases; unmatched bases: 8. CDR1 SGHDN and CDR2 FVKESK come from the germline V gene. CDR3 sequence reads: CASSQARQGAIPYEQYF. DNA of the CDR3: TGTGCCAGCAGCCAAGCCCGACAGGGGGCAATTCCCTACGAGCAGTACTTC.

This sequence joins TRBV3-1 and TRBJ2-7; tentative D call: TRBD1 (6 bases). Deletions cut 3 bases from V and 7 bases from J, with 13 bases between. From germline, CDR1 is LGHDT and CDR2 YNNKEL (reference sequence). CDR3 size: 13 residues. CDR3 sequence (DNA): TGTGCCAGCAGCCACACAACCGGGACAGAGCAGTACTTC. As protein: CASSHTTGTEQYF.

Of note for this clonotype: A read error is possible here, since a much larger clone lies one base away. CDR3 loop: CSSSLHDEQFF. Written as DNA, the CDR3 is TGTTCCAGCAGCTTACACGATGAGCAGTTCTTC. The chain carries TRBV7-3 and TRBJ2-1; D remains ambiguous. The CDR3 is 11 residues long. The germline gives CDR1 SGHTA, CDR2 FQGTGA. The full variable domain, rest sourced from reference TRBV7-3 and TRBJ2-1, is GAGVSQTPSNKVTEKGKYVELRCDPISGHTALYWYRQSLGQGPEFLIYFQGTGAADDSGLPNDRFFAVRPEGSVSTLKIQRTERGDSAVYLCSSSLHDEQFFGPGTRLTVL.

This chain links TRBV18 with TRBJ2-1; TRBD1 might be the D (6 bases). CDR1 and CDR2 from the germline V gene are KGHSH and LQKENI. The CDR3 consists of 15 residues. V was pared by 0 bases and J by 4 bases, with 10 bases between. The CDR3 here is CASSPPDSDYNEQFF. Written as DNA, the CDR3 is TGTGCCAGCTCACCACCGGACAGCGATTACAATGAGCAGTTCTTC.

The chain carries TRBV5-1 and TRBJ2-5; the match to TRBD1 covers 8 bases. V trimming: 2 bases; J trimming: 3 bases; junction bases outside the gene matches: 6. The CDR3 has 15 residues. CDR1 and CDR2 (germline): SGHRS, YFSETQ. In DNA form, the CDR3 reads TGCGCCAGCAGCTTTGGGCAGGGGGCGGAAGAGACCCAGTACTTC. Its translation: CASSFGQGAEETQYF.

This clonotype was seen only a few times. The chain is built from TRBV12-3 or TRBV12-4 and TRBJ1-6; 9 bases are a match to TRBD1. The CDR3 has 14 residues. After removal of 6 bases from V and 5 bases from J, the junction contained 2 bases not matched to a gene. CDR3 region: CASRRQGDNSPLHF. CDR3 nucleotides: TGTGCCAGCAGGCGACAGGGGGATAATTCACCCCTCCACTTT.

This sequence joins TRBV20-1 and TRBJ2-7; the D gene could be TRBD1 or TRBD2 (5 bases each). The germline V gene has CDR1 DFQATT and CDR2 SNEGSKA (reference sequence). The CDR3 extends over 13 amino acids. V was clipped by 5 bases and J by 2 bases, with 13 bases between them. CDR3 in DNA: TGCAGTGCTCCCGCTCAGGGAGCCTACGAGCAGTACTTC. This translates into CSAPAQGAYEQYF.

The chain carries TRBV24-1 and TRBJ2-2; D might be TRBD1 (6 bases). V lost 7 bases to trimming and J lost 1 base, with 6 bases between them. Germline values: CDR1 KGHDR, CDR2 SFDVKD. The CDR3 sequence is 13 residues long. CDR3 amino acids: CATSRGNTGELFF. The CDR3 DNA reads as TGTGCCACCAGCAGGGGGAACACCGGGGAGCTGTTTTTT.

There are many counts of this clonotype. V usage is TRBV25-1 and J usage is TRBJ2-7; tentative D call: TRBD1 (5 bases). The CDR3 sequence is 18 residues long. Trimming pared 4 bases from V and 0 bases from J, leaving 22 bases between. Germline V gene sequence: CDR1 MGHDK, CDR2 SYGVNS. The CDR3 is CASSGGLANLVSSYEQYF. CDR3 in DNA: TGTGCCAGCAGTGGGGGCTTGGCTAACTTGGTGAGCTCCTACGAGCAGTACTTC.

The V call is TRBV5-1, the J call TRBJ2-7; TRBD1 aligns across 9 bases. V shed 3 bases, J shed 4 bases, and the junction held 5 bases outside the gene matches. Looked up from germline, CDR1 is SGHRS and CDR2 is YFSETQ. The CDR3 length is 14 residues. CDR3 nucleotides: TGCGCCAGCAGCTCTCAGACAGGGGGGTACGAGCAGTACTTC. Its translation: CASSSQTGGYEQYF.

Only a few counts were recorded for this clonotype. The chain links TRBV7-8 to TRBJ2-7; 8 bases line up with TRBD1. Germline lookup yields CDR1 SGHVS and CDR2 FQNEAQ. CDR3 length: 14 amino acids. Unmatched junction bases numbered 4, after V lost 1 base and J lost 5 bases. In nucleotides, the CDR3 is TGTGCCAGCAGCTTAGGCGGACAGGGACACGAGCAGTACTTC. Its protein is CASSLGGQGHEQYF.

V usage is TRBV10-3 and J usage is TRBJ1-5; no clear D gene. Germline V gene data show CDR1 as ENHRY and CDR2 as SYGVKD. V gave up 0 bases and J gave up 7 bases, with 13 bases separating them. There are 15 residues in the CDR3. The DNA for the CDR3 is TGTGCCATCAGTGAGTCGAGTCTGAGCGGCCAGCCCCAGCATTTT. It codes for CAISESSLSGQPQHF.

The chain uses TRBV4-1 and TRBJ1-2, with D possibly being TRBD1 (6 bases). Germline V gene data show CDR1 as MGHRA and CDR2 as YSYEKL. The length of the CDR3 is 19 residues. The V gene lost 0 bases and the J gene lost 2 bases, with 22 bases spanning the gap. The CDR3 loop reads CASSQDGGLGGTPNYGYTF. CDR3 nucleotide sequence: TGCGCCAGCAGCCAAGATGGAGGGTTAGGGGGGACCCCGAACTATGGCTACACCTTC.

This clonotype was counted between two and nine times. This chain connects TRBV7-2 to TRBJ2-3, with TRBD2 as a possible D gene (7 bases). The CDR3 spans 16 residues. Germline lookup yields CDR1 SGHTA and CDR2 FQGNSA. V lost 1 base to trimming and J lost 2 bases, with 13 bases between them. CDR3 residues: CASSLDGGGITDTQYF. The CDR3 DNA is TGTGCCAGCAGCTTAGACGGCGGGGGCATCACAGATACGCAGTATTTT. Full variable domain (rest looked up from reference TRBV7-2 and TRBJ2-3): GAGVSQSPSNKVTEKGKDVELRCDPISGHTALYWYRQSLGQGLEFLIYFQGNSAPDKSGLPSDRFSAERTGGSVSTLTIQRTQQEDSAVYLCASSLDGGGITDTQYFGPGTRLTVL.

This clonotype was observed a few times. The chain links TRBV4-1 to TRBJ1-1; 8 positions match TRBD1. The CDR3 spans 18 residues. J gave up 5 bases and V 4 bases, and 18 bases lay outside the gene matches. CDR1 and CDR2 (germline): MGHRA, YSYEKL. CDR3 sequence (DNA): TGCGCCAGCAGCCCAGGGACAGGTACCAGTTTTACCGGAACTGAAGCTTTCTTT. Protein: CASSPGTGTSFTGTEAFF.